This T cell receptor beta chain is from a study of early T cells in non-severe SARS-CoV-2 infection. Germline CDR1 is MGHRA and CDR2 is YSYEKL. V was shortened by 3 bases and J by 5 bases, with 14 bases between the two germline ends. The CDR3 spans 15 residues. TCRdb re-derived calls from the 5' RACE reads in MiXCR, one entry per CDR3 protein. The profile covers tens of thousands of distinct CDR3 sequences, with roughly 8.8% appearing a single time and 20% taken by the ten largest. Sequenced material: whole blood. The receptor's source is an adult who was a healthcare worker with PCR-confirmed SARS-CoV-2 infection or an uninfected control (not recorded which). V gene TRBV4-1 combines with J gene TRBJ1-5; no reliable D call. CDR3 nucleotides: TGCGCCAGCAGCCAGGAGGGCGGCCCCCATCAGCCCCAGCATTTT. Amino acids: CASSQEGGPHQPQHF.